The 27 T cell receptor beta chains reported below all come from one sample, sequenced in a study of cytotoxic CD8 clonotypes in ibrutinib-treated CLL. Sequencing was performed with immunoSEQ multiplex PCR; in TCRdb, only in-frame clones are kept and a portion is missing. The data hold under 200,000 clones, with approximately 80% observed a single time. Sequenced here: PBMCs, sampled after 24 months of ibrutinib treatment. Receptor source: a human donor with chronic lymphocytic leukemia.

The chain uses TRBV19 and TRBJ2-2, with 7 bases matching TRBD1. The CDR3 length is 15 residues. The V gene's germline CDR1 is LNHDA and CDR2 SQIVND (reference sequence). The ends lost 8 bases at V and 5 bases at J; junction bases unmatched: 11. The CDR3 region is CASGFRQGNTGELFF. The CDR3 DNA follows: TGTGCCAGTGGGTTTCGACAGGGCAATACCGGGGAGCTGTTTTTT.

The chain joins TRBV7-2 to TRBJ2-2; TRBD2 is a possible D gene (7 bases). Deletions cut 11 bases from V and 5 bases from J, with 18 bases between. This CDR3 comprises 14 residues. CDR1 and CDR2 (germline): SGHTA, FQGNSA. CDR3 sequence (DNA): TGTGCCGTTCGGGGGGCAGGGTGGACCGGGGAGCTGTTTTTT. Residues: CAVRGAGWTGELFF.

V is TRBV6-1 and J is TRBJ1-1; tentative D call: TRBD1 (6 bases). The germline V and J ends were trimmed by 3 bases and 5 bases, with 16 bases remaining between them. The CDR3 is 15 residues long. The V gene's germline CDR1 is MNHNS and CDR2 SASEGT. The CDR3 region is CASSDRGQGRTEAFF. The CDR3, as DNA: TGTGCCAGCAGTGATCGGGGGCAGGGTAGGACTGAAGCTTTCTTT.

This clone was observed a handful of times. The chain has TRBV7-2 and TRBJ1-1; D is ambiguous. Trimming cost V 1 base and J 1 base, with 7 bases left between them. Germline assignment: CDR1 SGHTA and CDR2 FQGNSA. The CDR3 runs to 14 residues. This chain's CDR3 is CASSLGIGNTEAFF. In nucleotides, the CDR3 is TGTGCCAGCAGCTTAGGGATTGGGAACACTGAAGCTTTCTTT.

V and J are TRBV30 and TRBJ2-3; D remains unclear. CDR1 is GTSNPN, CDR2 SVGIG, per germline (reference sequence). The ends were cut back, 2 bases at V and 5 bases at J, with 5 bases in the middle. This CDR3 is built from 11 residues. The CDR3 nucleotides read TGTGCCTGGAGTCCAGTAGATACGCAGTATTTT. This translates into CAWSPVDTQYF.

The chain employs TRBV19 and TRBJ2-1; weak D call: TRBD2 (6 bases). V was pared by 1 base and J by 2 bases, with 18 bases between. This CDR3 contains 18 residues. The germline gives CDR1 LNHDA, CDR2 SQIVND (reference sequence). As DNA, the CDR3 is TGTGCCAGTAGTATAGTTAGGAGGGCGAAGGGAACCTACAATGAGCAGTTCTTC. Translated, it gives CASSIVRRAKGTYNEQFF.

This clone was picked up a small number of times. The chain links TRBV11-2 to TRBJ2-3; D is ambiguous. Trimming took off 6 bases at V and 4 bases at J, with 8 bases between the two ends. The CDR3 extends over 12 amino acids. The germline gives CDR1 SGHAT, CDR2 FQNNGV. CDR3 DNA sequence: TGTGCCAGCAGAACGTCCTCAGATACGCAGTATTTT. It yields the protein CASRTSSDTQYF.

The chain's CDR3 is CASSLGGFGGTEAFF. The CDR3 DNA is TGTGCCAGCAGCTTGGGAGGGTTCGGGGGCACTGAAGCTTTCTTT. The chain joins TRBV5-5 to TRBJ1-1; possibly TRBD1 for D (5 bases). Trimming took 0 bases from V and 4 from J, leaving 13 bases between them. This CDR3 spans 15 amino acids. The germline CDR1 and CDR2 sequences are SGHKS and YYEKEE (reference sequence).

This chain joins TRBV9 and TRBJ2-1, with 7 bases that match TRBD2. This CDR3 contains 16 residues. The trim removed 1 base at V and 6 bases at J, leaving 10 bases unmatched. In germline, CDR1 is SGDLS, CDR2 YYNGEE. The CDR3 DNA sequence: TGTGCCAGCAGCGTATCGTTCGGGGGGAGACGCAATGAGCAGTTCTTC. Residues: CASSVSFGGRRNEQFF.

V is TRBV7-2 and J is TRBJ2-7; D possibly corresponds to TRBD2 (5 bases). Trimming stripped 1 base from V and 5 bases from J, with 12 bases between. This CDR3 comprises 14 residues. Germline loops: CDR1 SGHTA, CDR2 FQGNSA. DNA of the CDR3: TGTGCCAGCAGCTTAGGAGGGCTAGTTGACGAGCAGTACTTC. Encoded protein: CASSLGGLVDEQYF.

The genes are TRBV29-1 and TRBJ2-5, with D hard to call. Germline assignment: CDR1 SQVTM and CDR2 ANQGSEA. V dropped 8 bases and J dropped 2 bases, with 12 bases sitting between them. CDR3 length equals 12 residues. CDR3 region: CSSKRVQETQYF. As DNA, the CDR3 is TGCAGCTCGAAAAGGGTACAAGAGACCCAGTACTTC.

This chain connects TRBV5-1 to TRBJ2-7; the match to TRBD2 covers 9 bases. V dropped 6 bases and J dropped 4; count of bases not matched to a gene: 8. CDR3 size: 14 residues. Germline assignment: CDR1 SGHRS and CDR2 YFSETQ. The CDR3 coding sequence is TGCGCCAGCAAGGTATCTAGCGGGGCTTACGAGCAGTACTTC. This codes for CASKVSSGAYEQYF. The whole variable domain, filled in from reference TRBV5-1 and TRBJ2-7, reads KAGVTQTPRYLIKTRGQQVTLSCSPISGHRSVSWYQQTPGQGLQFLFEYFSETQRNKGNFPGRFSGRQFSNSRSEMNVSTLELGDSALYLCASKVSSGAYEQYFGPGTRLTVT.

The J gene is TRBJ1-1, the V gene TRBV18, with 11 bases matching TRBD1. Losses at the gene ends were 1 base for V and 3 bases for J; bases not matched to a gene: 7. This CDR3 has 17 residues. Germline CDR1 reads KGHSH; CDR2 reads LQKENI. The CDR3 loop reads CASSPLRDRGSYTEAFF. For the CDR3, the DNA is TGTGCCAGCTCACCACTCCGGGACAGGGGGTCTTACACTGAAGCTTTCTTT.

This chain uses TRBV2 with TRBJ2-1; D gene uncertain. V gave up 1 base and J gave up 9 bases, with 10 bases separating them. This CDR3 has 13 residues. Germline CDR1 SNHLY, CDR2 FYNNEI. CDR3 sequence (DNA): TGTGCCAGCAGTGAAGGGGAAATGGGTGAGCAGTTCTTC. This encodes CASSEGEMGEQFF.

The chain employs TRBV5-1 and TRBJ2-5; 12 nucleotides align to TRBD1. V trimming: 1 base; J trimming: 4 bases; junction bases outside the gene matches: 8. The CDR3 covers 17 residues. Looked up from germline, CDR1 is SGHRS and CDR2 is YFSETQ. Here the CDR3 DNA reads TGCGCCAGCAGCTTGTACTCCGGGACAGGGGGCGTAGAGACCCAGTACTTC. Protein product: CASSLYSGTGGVETQYF.

The chain employs TRBV15 and TRBJ2-1; 10 bases align to TRBD1. This CDR3 has 13 residues. The germline V gene encodes CDR1 LNHNV and CDR2 YYDKDF (reference sequence). V was clipped by 11 bases and J by 11 bases; unmatched bases: 12. The CDR3 reads CALRGQGTGKQFF. In DNA form, the CDR3 reads TGTGCCCTCCGGGGACAGGGGACTGGCAAGCAGTTCTTC.

V gene TRBV5-4 combines with J gene TRBJ2-5; 10 positions match TRBD2. Germline lookup yields CDR1 SGHNT and CDR2 YYREEE (reference sequence). CDR3 length equals 18 residues. Germline trimming cut 1 base from V and 7 bases from J; bases unmatched to any gene: 16. The CDR3 region has the DNA TGTGCCAGCAGCTTGAAGCCTGGGAGCGGGAGGGCTCTTGGGACCCAGTACTTC. This encodes CASSLKPGSGRALGTQYF.

This clone was detected only a few times. V and J are TRBV2 and TRBJ2-5; no definite D call. This CDR3 is built from 14 residues. The germline gives CDR1 SNHLY, CDR2 FYNNEI. Deletions cut 6 bases from V and 5 bases from J, with 16 bases between. CDR3: CASSGAKGDETQYF. CDR3 bases: TGTGCCAGCAGCGGAGCTAAGGGTGACGAGACCCAGTACTTC.

The chain links TRBV6-5 to TRBJ2-7; D perhaps matches TRBD1 (6 bases). V lost 4 bases to trimming and J lost 6 bases, with 19 bases between them. The germline gives CDR1 MNHEY, CDR2 SVGAGI. CDR3 length: 15 residues. CDR3 protein: CASSSVRGSRGEQYF. CDR3 bases: TGTGCCAGCAGTTCAGTCAGGGGAAGTCGTGGCGAGCAGTACTTC.

J is TRBJ2-1 and V is TRBV7-8; D call uncertain. The CDR3 consists of 11 residues. Germline V gene lookup returns CDR1 SGHVS and CDR2 FQNEAQ. V was clipped by 3 bases and J by 9 bases, with 6 bases between them. CDR3 in DNA: TGTGCCAGCAGCTTTGATTCTGAGCAGTTCTTC. Protein sequence: CASSFDSEQFF.

Worth noting for this clone: Additional DNA sequences in this sample encode the identical CDR3. The chain employs TRBV28 and TRBJ2-3, with D unresolved. Germline values: CDR1 MDHEN, CDR2 SYDVKM. This CDR3 contains 13 residues. The V end lost 5 bases, the J end lost 6 bases, and 12 bases lay between the germline ends. CDR3 protein: CASSRPLLDTQYF. CDR3 sequence (DNA): TGTGCCAGCAGTCGTCCCCTTCTGGATACGCAGTATTTT.

This clone was observed a few times. The chain uses TRBV7-2 and TRBJ1-1, with D uncertain. Trimming took off 3 bases at V and 0 bases at J, with 8 bases between the two ends. The germline gives CDR1 SGHTA, CDR2 FQGNSA. The CDR3 totals 14 residues. This CDR3 reads CASSFLGLNTEAFF. The CDR3 coding sequence is TGTGCCAGCAGCTTTCTCGGCTTGAACACTGAAGCTTTCTTT.

This clone turned up a few times. The genes are TRBV7-6 and TRBJ2-7; 7 bases are shared with TRBD2. With V trimmed by 3 bases and J by 0 bases, 11 bases remained unmatched. From germline, CDR1 is SGHVS and CDR2 FNYEAQ. The CDR3 contains 17 residues. CDR3: CASSFGPTSDSSYEQYF. DNA of the CDR3: TGTGCCAGCAGCTTTGGCCCTACTAGCGACAGCTCCTACGAGCAGTACTTC.

V and J are TRBV2 and TRBJ2-7; a possible D gene is TRBD1 (5 bases). Germline-derived CDR1 and CDR2 are SNHLY and FYNNEI. The CDR3 runs 14 residues. The V gene lost 4 bases and the J gene lost 3 bases, with 13 bases spanning the gap. Here the CDR3 DNA reads TGTGCCAGCAGTGGAAGGGGTCGTTACTACGAGCAGTACTTC. This codes for CASSGRGRYYEQYF. Full variable domain (rest looked up from reference TRBV2 and TRBJ2-7): EPEVTQTPSHQVTQMGQEVILRCVPISNHLYFYWYRQILGQKVEFLVSFYNNEISEKSEIFDDQFSVERPDGSNFTLKIRSTKLEDSAMYFCASSGRGRYYEQYFGPGTRLTVT.

This clone was detected only once. This sequence joins TRBV6-5 and TRBJ1-2; 9 bases map to TRBD1. Trimming at V came to 2 bases and at J to 4 bases, leaving 5 bases not matched to a gene. The CDR3 has 15 residues. Germline values: CDR1 MNHEY, CDR2 SVGAGI. The CDR3 DNA is TGTGCCAGCAGTTACCGACAGGGGGTAGGCTATGGCTACACCTTC. Translating it yields CASSYRQGVGYGYTF.

This chain joins TRBV5-1 and TRBJ2-1, with 11 bases lining up with TRBD2. The CDR3 sequence is 16 residues long. Germline lookup yields CDR1 SGHRS and CDR2 YFSETQ. V was clipped by 0 bases and J by 5 bases; unmatched bases: 4. The CDR3: CASSLGTSGGNNEQFF. CDR3 DNA: TGCGCCAGCAGCTTGGGCACTAGCGGGGGAAACAATGAGCAGTTCTTC.

The CDR3 DNA sequence: TGTGCCAGCAGGAGGGATCAGCCCCAGCATTTT. Its protein is CASRRDQPQHF. The chain carries TRBV2 and TRBJ1-5; D is ambiguous. Germline-derived CDR1 and CDR2 are SNHLY and FYNNEI. With 6 bases removed from V and 5 bases from J, the gap between germline ends came to 5 bases. The CDR3 loop spans 11 amino acids. Combining the CDR3 with reference TRBV2 and TRBJ1-5 gives the whole variable domain EPEVTQTPSHQVTQMGQEVILRCVPISNHLYFYWYRQILGQKVEFLVSFYNNEISEKSEIFDDQFSVERPDGSNFTLKIRSTKLEDSAMYFCASRRDQPQHFGDGTRLSIL.